Each of the 10 T cell receptor beta chains below was sequenced from the same sample in a study of CD8 T cells in ankylosing spondylitis. Findings and limits, study-wide: It appeared that ankylosing spondylitis blood was characterized by a TCR beta motif of roughly 8 highly homologous variants.

TCRdb analysed the 5' RACE reads with MiXCR anew, one entry per CDR3 protein. The profile shows about 540,000 distinct CDR3 sequences, approximately 12% of them singletons. Their target antigens are unknown. The sequenced sample was blood, either unsorted or a sorted T cell fraction (not recorded which). Receptors originate from a male donor with ankylosing spondylitis.

This clonotype was seen a few times. The V call is TRBV10-3, the J call TRBJ1-5, with D maybe TRBD1 (6 bases). V was trimmed by 3 bases and J by 6 bases, leaving 12 bases between them. The germline V gene has CDR1 ENHRY and CDR2 SYGVKD. The CDR3 has 14 residues. This CDR3 is CAISDNRDTQPQHF. The DNA of the CDR3 is TGTGCCATCAGTGACAACAGGGACACTCAGCCCCAGCATTTT.

This sequence joins TRBV15 and TRBJ2-7; 10 nucleotides match TRBD1. The length of the CDR3 is 16 residues. V shed 5 bases, J shed 1 base, and the junction held 8 bases outside the gene matches. Germline loops: CDR1 LNHNV, CDR2 YYDKDF (reference sequence). For the CDR3, the DNA is TGTGCCACCAGCCCCCGGGACAGGGGATTTTCCTACGAGCAGTACTTC. As protein: CATSPRDRGFSYEQYF.

This clonotype was found a few times. In DNA, the CDR3 is TGTGCCACAAATAGCGGGAGAGGGTCCTACAATGAGCAGTTCTTC. Amino acids: CATNSGRGSYNEQFF. The chain employs TRBV19 and TRBJ2-1; 9 bases align to TRBD2. Germline values: CDR1 LNHDA, CDR2 SQIVND (reference sequence). The CDR3 has 15 amino acids. Germline trimming cut 10 bases from V and 1 base from J; bases unmatched to any gene: 8.

V usage is TRBV4-1 and J usage is TRBJ2-1; possibly TRBD2 for D (6 bases). V gave up 6 bases and J gave up 2 bases, with 14 bases separating them. The length of the CDR3 is 15 residues. Per germline, CDR1 MGHRA and CDR2 YSYEKL. The CDR3: CASRSPGLPYNEQFF. Written as DNA, the CDR3 is TGCGCCAGCAGATCACCGGGACTCCCCTACAATGAGCAGTTCTTC.

This clonotype was counted between two and nine times. This chain connects TRBV15 to TRBJ1-6; D uncertain. This CDR3 comprises 15 residues. The V end lost 0 bases, the J end lost 9 bases, and 12 bases lay between the germline ends. Germline CDR1 LNHNV, CDR2 YYDKDF (reference sequence). Here the CDR3 reads CATSRDRGRGSPLHF. The CDR3 region has the DNA TGTGCCACCAGCAGAGATCGGGGTCGCGGTTCACCCCTCCACTTT. The full variable domain, its missing parts supplied by reference TRBV15 and TRBJ1-6, is DAMVIQNPRYQVTQFGKPVTLSCSQTLNHNVMYWYQQKSSQAPKLLFHYYDKDFNNEADTPDNFQSRRPNTSFCFLDIRSPGLGDTAMYLCATSRDRGRGSPLHFGNGTRLTVT.

The chain links TRBV20-1 to TRBJ2-1; TRBD2 agrees at 14 bases. The trim removed 6 bases at V and 0 bases at J, leaving 13 bases unmatched. The V gene's germline CDR1 is DFQATT and CDR2 SNEGSKA (reference sequence). CDR3 length: 19 amino acids. CDR3 bases: TGCAGTGCCCCTTATCGACTAGCGGGAGGGCTAAGCTCCTACAATGAGCAGTTCTTC. Protein sequence: CSAPYRLAGGLSSYNEQFF.

In this sample, this clonotype turned up many times. This chain connects TRBV5-1 to TRBJ1-6; D unclear. Germline values: CDR1 SGHRS, CDR2 YFSETQ. The V gene lost 0 bases and the J gene lost 0 bases, with 10 bases spanning the gap. The CDR3 is 17 amino acids. This chain's CDR3 is CASSLASPSSYNSPLHF. CDR3 DNA: TGCGCCAGCAGCTTGGCATCGCCGAGCTCCTATAATTCACCCCTCCACTTT.

This clonotype occurred a few times. The chain has TRBV29-1 and TRBJ1-1, with a tentative D call TRBD1 (6 bases). The CDR3 is made up of 13 amino acids. Between the trimmed V and J ends, which lost 6 bases and 4 bases, there was a span of 15 bases. Per germline, CDR1 SQVTM and CDR2 ANQGSEA. The CDR3 loop reads CSVLRGGTTEAFF. For the CDR3, the DNA is TGCAGCGTCCTGAGGGGGGGTACCACTGAAGCTTTCTTT.

In this sample, this clonotype turned up many times. The chain carries TRBV3-1 and TRBJ2-1; perhaps TRBD1 as D (5 bases). With 3 bases removed from V and 2 bases from J, the gap between germline ends came to 8 bases. CDR3 length: 14 residues. Germline V gene data show CDR1 as LGHDT and CDR2 as YNNKEL (reference sequence). The CDR3 loop is CASSHKGAYNEQFF. The DNA for the CDR3 is TGTGCCAGCAGCCACAAAGGGGCCTACAATGAGCAGTTCTTC.

In this sample, this clonotype turned up many times. The V and J genes are TRBV5-1 and TRBJ1-5, with 8 bases that match TRBD1. With 4 bases clipped from V and 7 bases from J, the junction kept 7 bases outside the gene matches. The CDR3 loop spans 14 amino acids. CDR1 SGHRS and CDR2 YFSETQ come from the germline V gene. For the CDR3, the DNA is TGCGCCAGCAGCGCTGGACAGGGAGAACAGCCCCAGCATTTT. Translation: CASSAGQGEQPQHF.